The subject of this entry is one TCR beta chain. Its antigen is not identified. This sample was included in a study of shared clonotypes between healthy human individuals. Clones were read by immunoSEQ multiplex PCR, and TCRdb kept only the in-frame ones, dropping some. The sample shows nearly 1,000,000 clones, 70% to 85% of them seen only once. Regarding the study as a whole: Tissue TCR repertoires likely differ from these blood-only repertoires.

The CDR3 loop spans 16 amino acids. Between the trimmed V and J ends, which lost 6 bases and 1 base, there was a span of 15 bases. The germline V gene has CDR1 SNHLY and CDR2 FYNNEI. The rearrangement uses TRBV2 and TRBJ1-4; D is undetermined. Sequenced: memory CD4+ T cells sorted from blood. Indicated subset: CD45RA-negative fraction. The source is a man younger than 35 in good health. Here the CDR3 reads CASRVGSRGTNEKLFF. The CDR3 nucleotides are TGTGCCAGCAGGGTTGGGTCCCGGGGAACTAATGAAAAACTGTTTTTT.